This TCR beta chain was obtained from a study of T cells in Graves' hyperthyroidism and ophthalmopathy. Regarding the study as a whole: Blood also held most thyroid clonotypes expanded beyond 0.001. It was a median about 7.1 months before onset that the model predicted ophthalmopathy.

This clonotype was counted many times. Its antigen is not identified. Germline V gene data show CDR1 as SEHNR and CDR2 as FQNEAQ (reference sequence). Trimming stripped 5 bases from V and 5 bases from J, with 12 bases between. The CDR3 loop spans 14 amino acids. It was uncontrolled infection, other autoimmune disease, pregnancy or lactation that excluded patients. RNA transcripts served as the template for amplifying TCR beta CDR3 regions. Initially, a first-round RT-PCR of the TCR CDR3 employed the HTBI primer set. TCRdb analysed the multiplex PCR reads with MiXCR anew, one entry per CDR3 protein. The sample has about 570,000 distinct CDR3 sequences; approximately 44% are singletons.

Sequences were obtained from peripheral blood or thyroid tissue (not recorded which). The chain employs TRBV7-9 and TRBJ1-4, with TRBD1 as a possible D gene (6 bases). The receptor was isolated from an adult woman with Graves' disease, either hyperthyroidism or ophthalmopathy (not recorded which). CDR3: CASSLTGSNEKLFF. CDR3 nucleotides: TGTGCCAGCAGCCTGACAGGATCAAATGAAAAACTGTTTTTT.